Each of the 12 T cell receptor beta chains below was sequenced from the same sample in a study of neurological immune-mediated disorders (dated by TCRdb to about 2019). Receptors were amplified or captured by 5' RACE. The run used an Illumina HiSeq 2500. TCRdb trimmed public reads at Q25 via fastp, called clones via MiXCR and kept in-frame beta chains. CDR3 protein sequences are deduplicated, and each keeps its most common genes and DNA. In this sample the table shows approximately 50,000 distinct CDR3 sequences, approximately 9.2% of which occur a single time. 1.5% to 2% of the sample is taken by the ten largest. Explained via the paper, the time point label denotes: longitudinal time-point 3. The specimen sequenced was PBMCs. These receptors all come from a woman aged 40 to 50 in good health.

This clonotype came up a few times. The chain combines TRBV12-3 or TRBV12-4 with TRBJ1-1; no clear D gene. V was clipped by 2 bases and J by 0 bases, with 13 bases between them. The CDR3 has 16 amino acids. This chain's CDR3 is CASSLRGFDMNTEAFF. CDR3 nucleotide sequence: TGTGCCAGCAGTTTAAGAGGGTTCGACATGAACACTGAAGCTTTCTTT.

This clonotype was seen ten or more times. CDR3 nucleotides: TGTGCCAGCAGTTACGCGGGCCAAACAGATACGCAGTATTTT. Its protein product is CASSYAGQTDTQYF. The chain joins TRBV6-5 to TRBJ2-3, with a weak D call TRBD2 (5 bases). CDR3 length: 14 residues. Trimming took 2 bases from V and 3 from J, leaving 9 bases between them. Looked up from germline, CDR1 is MNHEY and CDR2 is SVGAGI.

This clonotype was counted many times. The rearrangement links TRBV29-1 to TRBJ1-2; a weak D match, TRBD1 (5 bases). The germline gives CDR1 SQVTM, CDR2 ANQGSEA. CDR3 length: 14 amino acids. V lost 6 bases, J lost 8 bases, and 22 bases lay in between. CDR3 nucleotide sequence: TGCAGCGTCCGCCGGGACCTGGCGGGGTACGGCTACACCTTC. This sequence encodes CSVRRDLAGYGYTF.

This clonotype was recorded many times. For the CDR3, the DNA is TGCGCCAGCAGACGAGGACAGGGAGTGAAAGAGACCCAGTACTTC. This codes for CASRRGQGVKETQYF. This chain connects TRBV5-1 to TRBJ2-5; 8 nucleotides line up with TRBD1. CDR3 length equals 15 residues. CDR1 and CDR2 from the germline V gene are SGHRS and YFSETQ. J gave up 3 bases and V 5 bases, and 9 bases lay outside the gene matches.

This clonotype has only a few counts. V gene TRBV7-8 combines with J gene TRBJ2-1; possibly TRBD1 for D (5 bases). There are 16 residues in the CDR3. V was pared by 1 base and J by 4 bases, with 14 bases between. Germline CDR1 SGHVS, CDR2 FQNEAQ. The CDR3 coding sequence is TGTGCCAGCAGCTTAGTCGTCCAGGGTGGGTACAATGAGCAGTTCTTC. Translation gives CASSLVVQGGYNEQFF. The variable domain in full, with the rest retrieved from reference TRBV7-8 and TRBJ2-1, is GAGVSQSPRYKVAKRGQDVALRCDPISGHVSLFWYQQALGQGPEFLTYFQNEAQLDKSGLPSDRFFAERPEGSVSTLKIQRTQQEDSAVYLCASSLVVQGGYNEQFFGPGTRLTVL.

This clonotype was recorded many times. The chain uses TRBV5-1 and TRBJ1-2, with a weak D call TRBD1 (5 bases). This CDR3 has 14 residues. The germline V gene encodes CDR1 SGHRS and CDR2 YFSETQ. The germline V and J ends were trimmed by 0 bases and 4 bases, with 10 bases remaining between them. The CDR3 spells CASSLDGGPYGYTF. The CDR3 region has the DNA TGCGCCAGCAGCTTGGATGGGGGACCCTATGGCTACACCTTC.

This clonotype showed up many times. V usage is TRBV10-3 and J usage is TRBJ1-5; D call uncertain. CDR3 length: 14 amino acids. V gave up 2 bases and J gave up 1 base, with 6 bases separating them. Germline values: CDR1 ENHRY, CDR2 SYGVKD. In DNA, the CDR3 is TGTGCCATCAGTGAGGGACTCAGCAATCAGCCCCAGCATTTT. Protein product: CAISEGLSNQPQHF.

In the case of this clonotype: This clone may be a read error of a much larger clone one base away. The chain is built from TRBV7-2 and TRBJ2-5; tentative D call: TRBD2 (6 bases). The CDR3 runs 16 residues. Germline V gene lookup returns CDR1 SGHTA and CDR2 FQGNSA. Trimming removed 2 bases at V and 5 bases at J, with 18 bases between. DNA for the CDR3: TGTGCCAGCAGCTTATACATTGTGACCGCGGGGGAGACCCAGTACTTC. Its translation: CASSLYIVTAGETQYF.

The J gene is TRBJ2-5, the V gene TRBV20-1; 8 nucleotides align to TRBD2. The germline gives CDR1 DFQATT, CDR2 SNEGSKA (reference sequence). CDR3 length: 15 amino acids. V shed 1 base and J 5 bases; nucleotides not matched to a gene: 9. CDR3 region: CSARAPGLVGETQYF. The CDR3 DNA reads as TGCAGTGCTAGAGCTCCGGGACTAGTGGGGGAGACCCAGTACTTC.

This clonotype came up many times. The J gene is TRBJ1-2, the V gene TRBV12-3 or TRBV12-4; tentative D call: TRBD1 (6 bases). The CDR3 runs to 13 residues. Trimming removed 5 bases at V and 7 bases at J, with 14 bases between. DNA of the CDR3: TGTGCCAGCAGTCAAACACAGGGAACTGGCTACACCTTC. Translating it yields CASSQTQGTGYTF.

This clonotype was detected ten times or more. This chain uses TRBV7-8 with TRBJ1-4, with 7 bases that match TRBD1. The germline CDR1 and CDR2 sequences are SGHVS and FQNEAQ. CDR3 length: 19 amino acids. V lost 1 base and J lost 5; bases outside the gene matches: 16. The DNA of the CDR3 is TGTGCCAGCAGCTTAGGTCCCGGAAGATGGGACAGAAGGAATGAAAAACTGTTTTTT. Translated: CASSLGPGRWDRRNEKLFF.

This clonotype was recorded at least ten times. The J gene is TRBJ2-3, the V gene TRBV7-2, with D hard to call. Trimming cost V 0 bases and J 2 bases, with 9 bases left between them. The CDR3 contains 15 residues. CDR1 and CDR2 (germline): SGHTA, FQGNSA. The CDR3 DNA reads TGTGCCAGCAGCTTAGCAGGGTATGACACAGATACGCAGTATTTT. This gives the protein CASSLAGYDTDTQYF.